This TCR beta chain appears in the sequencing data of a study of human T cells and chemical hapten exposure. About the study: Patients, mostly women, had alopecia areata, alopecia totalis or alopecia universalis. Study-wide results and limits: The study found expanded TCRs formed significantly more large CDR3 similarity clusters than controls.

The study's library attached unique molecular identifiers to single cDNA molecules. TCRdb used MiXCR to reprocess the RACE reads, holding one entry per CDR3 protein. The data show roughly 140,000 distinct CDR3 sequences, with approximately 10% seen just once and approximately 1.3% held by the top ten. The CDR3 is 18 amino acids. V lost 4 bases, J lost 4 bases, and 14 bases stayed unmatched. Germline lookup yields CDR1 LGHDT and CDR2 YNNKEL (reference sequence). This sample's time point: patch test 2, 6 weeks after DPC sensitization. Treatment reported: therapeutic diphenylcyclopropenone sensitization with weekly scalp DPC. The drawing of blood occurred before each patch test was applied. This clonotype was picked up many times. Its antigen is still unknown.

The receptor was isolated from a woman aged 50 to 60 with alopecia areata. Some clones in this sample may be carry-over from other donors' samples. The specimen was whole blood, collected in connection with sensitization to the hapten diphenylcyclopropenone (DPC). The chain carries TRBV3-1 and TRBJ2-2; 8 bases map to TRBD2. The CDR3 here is CASSPREGRLPFTGELFF. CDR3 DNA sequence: TGTGCCAGCAGCCCCCGGGAGGGGCGCCTCCCATTCACCGGGGAGCTGTTTTTT.